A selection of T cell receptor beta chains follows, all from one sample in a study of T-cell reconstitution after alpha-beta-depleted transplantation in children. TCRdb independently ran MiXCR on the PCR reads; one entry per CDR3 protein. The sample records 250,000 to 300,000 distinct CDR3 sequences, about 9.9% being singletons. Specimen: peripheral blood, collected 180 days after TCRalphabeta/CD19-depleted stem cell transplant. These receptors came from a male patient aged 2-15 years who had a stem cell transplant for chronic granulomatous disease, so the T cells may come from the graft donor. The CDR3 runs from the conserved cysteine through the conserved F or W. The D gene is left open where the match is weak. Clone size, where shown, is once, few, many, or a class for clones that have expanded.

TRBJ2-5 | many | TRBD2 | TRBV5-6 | CASRFGSGGGQGTQYF | TGTGCCAGCAGATTCGGTAGCGGGGGGGGCCAGGGGACCCAGTACTTC
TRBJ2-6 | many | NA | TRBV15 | CATSRVGGPGAFSGANVLTF | TGTGCCACCAGCAGAGTGGGGGGCCCGGGGGCGTTTTCTGGGGCCAACGTCCTGACTTTC
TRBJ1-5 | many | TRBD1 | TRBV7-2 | CASSFRIGTGGDQPQHF | TGTGCCAGCAGCTTCCGAATCGGGACAGGGGGCGATCAGCCCCAGCATTTT
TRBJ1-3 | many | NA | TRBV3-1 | CASSQVGNTIYF | TGTGCCTCAAGCCAGGTTGGAAACACCATATATTTT
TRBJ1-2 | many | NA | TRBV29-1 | CSVEARFGYTF | TGCAGCGTTGAAGCCCGTTTTGGCTACACCTTC
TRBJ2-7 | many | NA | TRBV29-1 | CSAVSRDTPYEQYF | TGCAGCGCGGTATCCCGGGACACCCCTTACGAGCAGTACTTC
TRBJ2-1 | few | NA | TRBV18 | CASSPLPGPTAYNEQFF | TGTGCCAGCTCACCCCTTCCGGGACCAACCGCTTACAATGAGCAGTTCTTC
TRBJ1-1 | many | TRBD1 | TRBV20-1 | CSATPRDRVRAFF | TGCAGTGCTACGCCCCGGGACAGGGTGAGGGCTTTCTTT
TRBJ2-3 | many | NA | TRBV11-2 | CASSPVLTDTQYF | TGTGCCAGCAGCCCCGTCCTCACAGATACGCAGTATTTT
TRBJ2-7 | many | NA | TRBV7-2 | CASSLSLLGTYEQYF | TGTGCCAGCAGCTTATCCTTACTGGGAACCTACGAGCAGTACTTC
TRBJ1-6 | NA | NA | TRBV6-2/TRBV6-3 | CASSYSGGESPLHF | TGTGCCAGCAGTTATTCCGGGGGAGAGTCACCCCTCCACTTT
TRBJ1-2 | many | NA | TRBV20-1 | CSAREPGVPKRGYTF | TGCAGTGCTAGAGAACCGGGAGTCCCCAAGAGAGGCTACACCTTC
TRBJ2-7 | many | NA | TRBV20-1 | CSAREQRQSYEQYF | TGCAGTGCTAGAGAACAGCGGCAATCCTACGAGCAGTACTTC
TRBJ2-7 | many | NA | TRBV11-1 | CASSSRSTYEQYF | TGTGCCAGCAGCTCTCGGTCGACCTACGAGCAGTACTTC